This T cell receptor (beta chain) was sequenced in a study of T-cell reconstitution after alpha-beta-depleted transplantation in children. This clonotype was recorded at least ten times. Its antigen is not identified. For TCRbeta, the library was prepared with unique molecular identifiers. TCRdb analysed the PCR reads with MiXCR anew, one entry per CDR3 protein. The repertoire includes tens of thousands of distinct CDR3 sequences, roughly 4.9% of them detected once, and over 15% sits in the top ten. Germline loops: CDR1 DFQATT, CDR2 SNEGSKA (reference sequence). CDR3 length: 14 residues. V dropped 3 bases and J dropped 5 bases, with 16 bases sitting between them. Study-level points and caveats: T-cell counts and diversity at one year post-transplant came mainly from newly produced T cells. Expanded clones from the graft, numbering several hundred, reportedly supplied alpha-beta T cells about two months after transplant.

This TCR came from a boy younger than two who had a stem cell transplant for acute myeloid leukemia, so the T cells may come from the graft donor. This chain joins TRBV20-1 and TRBJ2-5, with D tentatively TRBD2 (6 bases). This sample comprised PBMCs, mostly from graft donor cells, obtained 180 days after TCRalphabeta/CD19-depleted stem cell transplant. CDR3 nucleotide sequence: TGCAGTGCTAGTTCGGGGGTGGCCCGGGAGACCCAGTACTTC. It specifies CSASSGVARETQYF.